The 24 T cell receptor beta chains presented below share a single source sample, sequenced in a study of vaccination effects on CD4 cells after COVID-19. Their target antigens are unknown. The method was immunoSEQ multiplex PCR; TCRdb's version includes in-frame clones alone and lacks a portion of them. The profile shows approximately 76,000 clones, about 79% of them singletons. Using viral peptide pools, the ViraFEST assay grew out antigen-specific CD4+ T cells prior to sequencing. CD4+ T cell isolation took place after 10 days of culture. Vaccinated recipients, who were negative for nucleocapsid antibodies, had no history of SARS-CoV-2 infection. The sample here was CD4+ T cells from PBMCs cultured with SARS-CoV-2 spike peptides, taken before COVID-19 vaccination. The receptors shown here come from a human donor who received a COVID-19 vaccine.

CDR3: CASSLENPDHSTSSSYNSPLHF. The CDR3 DNA is TGTGCCAGCAGCTTAGAAAACCCTGACCACTCCACCTCGAGCTCCTATAATTCACCCCTCCACTTT. The V gene is TRBV11-3, the J gene TRBJ1-6; D call uncertain. The ends were cut back, 0 bases at V and 0 bases at J, with 24 bases in the middle. Germline loops: CDR1 SGHNT, CDR2 YENEEA. The CDR3 is 22 residues long.

The rearrangement uses TRBV30 and TRBJ2-1; possible D gene TRBD2, 5 bases. Germline V gene lookup returns CDR1 GTSNPN and CDR2 SVGIG (reference sequence). This CDR3 comprises 17 residues. V lost 0 bases and J 5 bases, leaving 20 bases between the germline ends. The CDR3 spells CAWSVEEDPNGHNEQFF. The CDR3 DNA is TGTGCCTGGAGTGTCGAGGAGGACCCAAACGGCCACAATGAGCAGTTCTTC.

The V call is TRBV4-3, the J call TRBJ2-1; 7 bases line up with TRBD1. CDR1 is LGHNA and CDR2 is YSLEER in the germline V gene. V shed 4 bases, J shed 5 bases, and the junction held 5 bases outside the gene matches. The CDR3 sequence is 14 residues long. The CDR3 loop is CASSRGTVNNEQFF. DNA of the CDR3: TGCGCCAGCAGCCGGGGGACAGTAAACAATGAGCAGTTCTTC.

V and J are TRBV28 and TRBJ1-2; tentatively, D is TRBD1 (5 bases). This CDR3 comprises 15 residues. The V end was cut by 4 bases, the J end by 1 base, with 13 bases between. The V gene's germline CDR1 is MDHEN and CDR2 SYDVKM. The CDR3 DNA follows: TGTGCCAGCAGTTCATGGGACGTCCTTAACTATGGCTACACCTTC. Its translation is CASSSWDVLNYGYTF.

V usage is TRBV21-1 and J usage is TRBJ1-5; TRBD1 is taken as the D call from the table, unchecked against the DNA. TRBV21-1 is classified as a pseudogene. This CDR3 is 17 amino acids long. CDR3 protein: CASSKGIRDSGNQPQHF. CDR3 DNA: TGTGCCAGCAGCAAGGGCATCCGGGACAGTGGGAATCAGCCCCAGCATTTT.

Points on this clone: At one end the junction does not follow the germline gene, possibly because of a read error. V usage is TRBV27 and J usage is TRBJ1-6, with D possibly being TRBD1 (5 bases). This CDR3 has 17 residues. The germline CDR1 and CDR2 sequences are MNHEY and SMNVEV (reference sequence). CDR3 DNA: TGTGCCAGCAGTTCTGGGGGTGCACTTCCGTATAAGTCACCCCTCCACTTT. It specifies CASSSGGALPYKSPLHF.

The V and J genes are TRBV20-1 and TRBJ2-3, with D unresolved. Trimming took off 3 bases at V and 4 bases at J, with 8 bases between the two ends. In germline, CDR1 is DFQATT, CDR2 SNEGSKA (reference sequence). The CDR3 covers 12 residues. The CDR3 region has the DNA TGCAGTGCTAGTCTATGGGCAGATACGCAGTATTTT. Translation gives CSASLWADTQYF.

The CDR3 DNA follows: TGTGCCAGCAGTGCGGGACGGCTGGATGAGACCCAGTACTTC. It specifies CASSAGRLDETQYF. The rearrangement uses TRBV7-3 and TRBJ2-5, with D tentatively TRBD2 (6 bases). Germline V gives CDR1 SGHTA, CDR2 FQGTGA. V lost 6 bases and J 5 bases, leaving 16 bases between the germline ends. The CDR3 runs 14 residues. Full variable domain (remainder filled in from reference TRBV7-3 and TRBJ2-5): GAGVSQTPSNKVTEKGKYVELRCDPISGHTALYWYRQSLGQGPEFLIYFQGTGAADDSGLPNDRFFAVRPEGSVSTLKIQRTERGDSAVYLCASSAGRLDETQYFGPGTRLLVL.

The chain employs TRBV4-1 and TRBJ2-2; D might be TRBD1 (6 bases). Germline V lookup: CDR1 MGHRA, CDR2 YSYEKL. The CDR3 length is 15 residues. V dropped 1 base and J dropped 5 bases, with 11 bases sitting between them. CDR3 DNA sequence: TGCGCCAGCAGCCAAGTACAGGGTAGAACCGGGGAGCTGTTTTTT. Translating it yields CASSQVQGRTGELFF.

The V gene is TRBV7-3, the J gene TRBJ2-3; D assignment may be TRBD1 or TRBD2 (6 bases each). Germline CDR1 is SGHTA and CDR2 is FQGTGA. Trimming pared 3 bases from V and 0 bases from J, leaving 10 bases between. The CDR3 length is 15 residues. The CDR3 coding sequence is TGTGCCAGCAGCTTTAAGGGGGGAAGCACAGATACGCAGTATTTT. Translation: CASSFKGGSTDTQYF.

V gene TRBV5-1 combines with J gene TRBJ1-6; TRBD1 matches at 7 bases. Germline lookup yields CDR1 SGHRS and CDR2 YFSETQ. The CDR3 is made up of 16 amino acids. With 0 bases clipped from V and 8 bases from J, the junction kept 8 bases outside the gene matches. CDR3 bases: TGCGCCAGCAGCTTGGTAGCTGGACAGGTATATTCACCCCTCCACTTT. It encodes CASSLVAGQVYSPLHF.

The chain recombines TRBV28 with TRBJ1-5; D not resolved. With 3 bases removed from V and 2 bases from J, the gap between germline ends came to 5 bases. Germline loops: CDR1 MDHEN, CDR2 SYDVKM. The CDR3 spans 13 residues. The CDR3 region is CASSLTGNQPQHF. As DNA, the CDR3 is TGTGCCAGCAGTTTGACGGGCAATCAGCCCCAGCATTTT. The full variable domain, in which reference TRBV28 and TRBJ1-5 provide the parts outside the CDR3, is DVKVTQSSRYLVKRTGEKVFLECVQDMDHENMFWYRQDPGLGLRLIYFSYDVKMKEKGDIPEGYSVSREKKERFSLILESASTNQTSMYLCASSLTGNQPQHFGDGTRLSIL.

There are a few counts of this clone. The chain carries TRBV19 and TRBJ1-6; 8 bases agree with TRBD1. Per germline, CDR1 LNHDA and CDR2 SQIVND (reference sequence). This CDR3 has 15 amino acids. Trimming removed 7 bases from V and 4 bases from J; junction bases left unmatched: 6. CDR3 region: CASTKTGVYNSPLHF. CDR3 coding DNA: TGTGCCAGTACCAAGACAGGGGTTTATAATTCACCCCTCCACTTT. Variable domain in full (rest from reference TRBV19 and TRBJ1-6): DGGITQSPKYLFRKEGQNVTLSCEQNLNHDAMYWYRQDPGQGLRLIYYSQIVNDFQKGDIAEGYSVSREKKESFPLTVTSAQKNPTAFYLCASTKTGVYNSPLHFGNGTRLTVT.

Of note for this clone: At one boundary the junction diverges from the germline segment, which might be a read error. The chain couples TRBV2 to TRBJ2-1, with a weak D call TRBD2 (6 bases). This CDR3 is 13 amino acids long. Germline V lookup: CDR1 SNHLY, CDR2 FYNNEI. For the CDR3, the DNA is TGTGCCAGCAGCGGACGGGGAGGTGAGGGTGAGGTCTTC. Translating gives CASSGRGGEGEVF.

The chain couples TRBV3-1 (or the pseudogene TRBV3-2) to TRBJ1-1; D may be TRBD1 (5 bases). The V end was cut by 2 bases, the J end by 4 bases, with 14 bases between. Germline lookup yields CDR1 LGHDT and CDR2 YNNKEL (reference sequence). The CDR3 contains 15 residues. The CDR3 DNA reads TGTGCCAGCAGCCAAACCGGGACGGGGGGCACTGAAGCTTTCTTT. Amino acids: CASSQTGTGGTEAFF.

This clone came up once. The CDR3 sequence: CAISEGQPSTDTQYF. In nucleotides, the CDR3 is TGTGCCATCAGCGAGGGACAGCCTAGCACAGATACGCAGTATTTT. The rearrangement joins TRBV10-3 to TRBJ2-3; 7 nucleotides align to TRBD1. The germline CDR1 and CDR2 sequences are ENHRY and SYGVKD. The CDR3 has 15 amino acids. The V gene end was trimmed by 6 bases and the J gene end by 0 bases; junction bases not matched to a gene: 6.

The chain couples TRBV19 to TRBJ1-6; TRBD1 is a possible D gene (5 bases). V gave up 7 bases and J gave up 8 bases, with 18 bases separating them. The CDR3 has 15 residues. The germline V gene has CDR1 LNHDA and CDR2 SQIVND (reference sequence). This CDR3 reads CASTLQGGTDSPLHF. In nucleotides, the CDR3 is TGTGCCAGTACTCTCCAGGGAGGTACGGATTCACCCCTCCACTTT.

This chain connects TRBV11-2 to TRBJ2-7, with 8 nucleotides matching TRBD1. The CDR3 loop spans 16 amino acids. Germline CDR1 SGHAT, CDR2 FQNNGV. V shed 6 bases, J shed 0 bases, and the junction held 10 bases outside the gene matches. The CDR3 DNA reads as TGTGCCAGCAGACCGGACAGGGAGGCCCTCTCCTACGAGCAGTACGTC. As protein: CASRPDREALSYEQYV.

This clone was seen just once. The chain joins TRBV6-2 or TRBV6-3 to TRBJ1-4; 9 bases are shared with TRBD1. The CDR3 has 16 amino acids. Germline V gene lookup returns CDR1 MNHEY and CDR2 SVGEGT. Germline trimming cut 6 bases from V and 3 bases from J; bases unmatched to any gene: 8. The CDR3 loop reads CASSRGQGLANEKLFF. The CDR3 DNA sequence: TGTGCCAGCAGCCGGGGACAGGGTTTGGCTAATGAAAAACTGTTTTTT.

The gene calls are TRBV5-1 and TRBJ2-5; 12 bases are a match to TRBD2. Trimming removed 5 bases from V and 1 base from J; junction bases left unmatched: 6. The CDR3 loop spans 16 amino acids. The germline V gene has CDR1 SGHRS and CDR2 YFSETQ. This chain's CDR3 is CASRTSGGITQETQYF. The DNA for the CDR3 is TGCGCCAGCAGGACTAGCGGGGGCATCACCCAAGAGACCCAGTACTTC.

The chain couples TRBV6-5 to TRBJ1-2; D is unresolved. Germline V gives CDR1 MNHEY, CDR2 SVGAGI. Trimming shortened V by 8 bases and J by 8 bases, and 15 bases separated the two germline ends. The CDR3 extends over 12 amino acids. CDR3 DNA sequence: TGTGCCAGCCCGGGCGCGTCGGGCGGCTACACCTTC. Its protein product is CASPGASGGYTF.

The count of this clone is one. V gene TRBV10-3 combines with J gene TRBJ2-3; tentative D call: TRBD2 (5 bases). V shed 9 bases and J shed 6 bases, with 16 bases lying between them. CDR3 size: 13 residues. Germline CDR1 ENHRY, CDR2 SYGVKD. The CDR3 DNA sequence: TGTGCCATATCGGACGGGGAGTCTGATACGCAGTATTTT. Protein product: CAISDGESDTQYF.

V and J are TRBV28 and TRBJ2-2; D not certain. CDR1 is MDHEN and CDR2 is SYDVKM in the germline V gene. The CDR3 consists of 14 residues. Trimming removed 3 bases from V and 4 bases from J, with 9 bases in between. The CDR3 loop reads CASSLRHTTGELFF. Here the CDR3 DNA reads TGTGCCAGCAGTTTGAGGCACACCACCGGGGAGCTGTTTTTT.

This clone was picked up one time. The chain links TRBV18 to TRBJ1-1; TRBD1 aligns across 8 bases. With 5 bases clipped from V and 1 base from J, the junction kept 15 bases outside the gene matches. The CDR3 length is 18 residues. Germline lookup yields CDR1 KGHSH and CDR2 LQKENI. The DNA for the CDR3 is TGTGCCAGCTCATCGAGACAGGGGACGACGACGAAGAACACTGAAGCTTTCTTT. Amino acids: CASSSRQGTTTKNTEAFF. Full variable domain (rest looked up from reference TRBV18 and TRBJ1-1): NAGVMQNPRHLVRRRGQEARLRCSPMKGHSHVYWYRQLPEEGLKFMVYLQKENIIDESGMPKERFSAEFPKEGPSILRIQQVVRGDSAAYFCASSSRQGTTTKNTEAFFGQGTRLTVV.